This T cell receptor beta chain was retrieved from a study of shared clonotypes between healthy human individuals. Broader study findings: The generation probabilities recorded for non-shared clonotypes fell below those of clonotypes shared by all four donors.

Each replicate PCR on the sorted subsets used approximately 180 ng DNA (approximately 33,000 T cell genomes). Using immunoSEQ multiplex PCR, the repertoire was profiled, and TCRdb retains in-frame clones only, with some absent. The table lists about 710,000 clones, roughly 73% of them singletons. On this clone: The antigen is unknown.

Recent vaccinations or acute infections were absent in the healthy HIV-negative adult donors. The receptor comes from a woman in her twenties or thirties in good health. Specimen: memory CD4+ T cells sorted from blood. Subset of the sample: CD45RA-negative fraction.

This CDR3 reads CASSWVGGGFSTEAFF. The CDR3 DNA sequence: TGTGCCAGCAGCTGGGTAGGTGGAGGGTTTAGCACTGAAGCTTTCTTT. The chain combines TRBV7-2 with TRBJ1-1; no firm D call. The CDR3 has 16 residues. Germline V gene sequence: CDR1 SGHTA, CDR2 FQGNSA. The V end was cut by 4 bases, the J end by 4 bases, with 19 bases between.